This T cell receptor beta chain was documented in a study of cytomegalovirus exposure and HLA in healthy donors. Background on the study: Researchers found that roughly 80% of 398 genotyped donors fell within the Caucasian-associated ancestry cluster. The study, taken as a whole, reports: Further analysis, carried out later, found HLA-associated TCR beta chains more clonally expanded than equally common other chains.

In regard to this clone: Its cognate antigen is unknown.

The CDR3 runs 13 residues. Germline CDR1 is SNHLY and CDR2 is FYNNEI. V shed 7 bases and J shed 4 bases, with 10 bases lying between them. Both 60 Vbeta primers and 13 Jbeta primers went into the PCR. Here immunoSEQ multiplex PCR was the method, and the copy in TCRdb shows in-frame clones only, minus some. There are around 100,000 clones in the sample, with more than 3% held by the top ten. The sample taken for sequencing was PBMCs. The sequence derives from a man between 25 and 39 years old in good health and CMV-seronegative. The V gene is TRBV2, the J gene TRBJ2-2; D is perhaps TRBD1 (5 bases). The CDR3 loop reads CASTLQATGELFF. CDR3 DNA: TGTGCCAGCACCTTACAGGCCACCGGGGAGCTGTTTTTT.